These T cell receptor beta chains were read from a single sample in a study of cytomegalovirus exposure and HLA in healthy donors. Generated by immunoSEQ multiplex PCR, the TCRdb table keeps only in-frame clones and is missing some. Altogether 130,000 to 150,000 clones are present, about 83% being singletons, with the ten largest covering around 13%. Input material: PBMCs. The source of these receptors is a middle-aged man in good health and CMV-seropositive. Each CDR3 is given with its conserved first and last residue. Each record gives: CDR3 protein, V gene, J gene.

CDR3: CASSLGSAGLGQPQHF
V: TRBV7-8
J: TRBJ1-5

CDR3: CASRPQLAKGEQYF
V: TRBV28
J: TRBJ2-7

CDR3: CASSPSGVYGYTF
V: TRBV18
J: TRBJ1-2

CDR3: CASSLAGVEVHEQYF
V: TRBV5-1
J: TRBJ2-7

CDR3: CASSLRGQGWYSASGYTF
V: TRBV28
J: TRBJ1-2

CDR3: CSSHGGQGRAQYF
V: TRBV29-1
J: TRBJ2-5

CDR3: CASSFRQTDEKLFF
V: TRBV27
J: TRBJ1-4

CDR3: CASSDPGDTGELFF
V: TRBV6-4
J: TRBJ2-2

CDR3: CASNRDRNQPQHF
V: TRBV28
J: TRBJ1-5

CDR3: CASSLWVAGVHEQYF
V: TRBV11-2
J: TRBJ2-7

CDR3: CASSDSSYEQYF
V: TRBV7-9
J: TRBJ2-7

CDR3: CASRPLAGQDNEQFF
V: TRBV7-9
J: TRBJ2-1

CDR3: CASSFSPSVVYEQYF
V: TRBV28
J: TRBJ2-7

CDR3: CASSTNRGIYNEQFF
V: TRBV6-6
J: TRBJ2-1

CDR3: CASRPRTGAPGEQFF
V: TRBV21-1
J: TRBJ2-1

CDR3: CASSLDLGGRNTEAFF
V: TRBV27
J: TRBJ1-1

CDR3: CASSDLGQGFYGYTF
V: TRBV6-1
J: TRBJ1-2

CDR3: CASRRDSYNSPLHF
V: TRBV6-5
J: TRBJ1-6

CDR3: CATTGQNNQPQHF
V: TRBV2
J: TRBJ1-5

CDR3: CAWTSLQDQETQYF
V: TRBV30
J: TRBJ2-5

CDR3: CASSDYSNQPQHF
V: TRBV6-1
J: TRBJ1-5

CDR3: CASSPGLAATYQETQYF
V: TRBV14
J: TRBJ2-5

CDR3: CASSLERGGGQPQHF
V: TRBV6-1
J: TRBJ1-5

CDR3: CASSYSPPGKQFF
V: TRBV6-5
J: TRBJ2-1

CDR3: CASSQTSGPSYEQYF
V: TRBV5-1
J: TRBJ2-7

CDR3: CATSRDLAGQGNTQYF
V: TRBV15
J: TRBJ2-3

CDR3: CASSLQQETQYF
V: TRBV5-6
J: TRBJ2-5